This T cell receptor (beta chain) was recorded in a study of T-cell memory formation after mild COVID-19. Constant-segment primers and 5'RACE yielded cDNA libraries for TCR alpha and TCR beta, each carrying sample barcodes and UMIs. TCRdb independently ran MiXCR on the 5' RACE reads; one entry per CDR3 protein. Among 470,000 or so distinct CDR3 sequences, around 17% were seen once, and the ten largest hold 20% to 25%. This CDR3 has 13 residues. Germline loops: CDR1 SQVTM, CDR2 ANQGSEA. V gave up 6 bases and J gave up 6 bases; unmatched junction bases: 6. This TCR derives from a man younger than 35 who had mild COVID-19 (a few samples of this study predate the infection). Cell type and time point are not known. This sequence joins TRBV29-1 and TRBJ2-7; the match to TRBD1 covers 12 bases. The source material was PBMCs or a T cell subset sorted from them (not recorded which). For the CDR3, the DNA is TGCAGCGTGGTGGGACAGGGGGCTGGCGAGCAGTACTTC. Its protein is CSVVGQGAGEQYF.